These T cell receptor beta chains were read from a single sample in a study of spatial heterogeneity in lung cancer. One entry per CDR3 protein results from TCRdb running MiXCR on the 5' RACE reads. Here the sample spans more than 15,000 distinct CDR3 sequences, approximately 20% being singletons. The specimen comprised PBMCs, sampled at follow-up. The source of these receptors is a male donor with early-stage non-small cell lung cancer. CDR3s include the opening cysteine and the closing phenylalanine or tryptophan. Each record gives: J gene, V gene, CDR3 protein.

TRBJ1-2	TRBV5-1	CASSLYEGWGYTF
TRBJ1-6	TRBV2	CASSERGEGYNSPLHF
TRBJ1-6	TRBV11-3	CASSRSPNSPLHF
TRBJ2-3	TRBV13	CASSDPSDTQYF
TRBJ1-5	TRBV20-1	CSASGQGRINQLQHF
TRBJ1-4	TRBV20-1	CSAPGLADGKLFF
TRBJ2-6	TRBV11-2	CASSLVLDVSGANVLTF
TRBJ2-1	TRBV20-1	CSARVPLTVGEQFF
TRBJ1-1	TRBV28	CASSLSGREAFF
TRBJ2-7	TRBV7-8	CASSQRRGGGIEQYF
TRBJ1-2	TRBV4-1	CASSQGSRENYGYTF
TRBJ2-3	TRBV29-1	CSGRGTSGGLADTQYF
TRBJ1-2	TRBV25-1	CASSEVPGRGFTF
TRBJ2-5	TRBV4-2	CASSPPHVSGGFQETQYF
TRBJ2-7	TRBV10-3	CAISEPRPTGRSYEQYF
TRBJ2-7	TRBV27	CASSLGRTGGRYEQYF
TRBJ2-3	TRBV7-7	CASSSSGSTDTQYF
TRBJ2-5	TRBV19	CASSRGRSGETQYF
TRBJ2-3	TRBV10-3	CAISTTGTGPTDTQYF
TRBJ2-5	TRBV2	CASGPQAQETQYF
TRBJ2-1	TRBV5-1	CASSLRTSGGEQFF
TRBJ1-1	TRBV5-1	CASSAGTENMNTEAFF
TRBJ2-1	TRBV5-1	CASSLIGQGVNEQFF
TRBJ2-1	TRBV24-1	CATSVGLGRQQFF